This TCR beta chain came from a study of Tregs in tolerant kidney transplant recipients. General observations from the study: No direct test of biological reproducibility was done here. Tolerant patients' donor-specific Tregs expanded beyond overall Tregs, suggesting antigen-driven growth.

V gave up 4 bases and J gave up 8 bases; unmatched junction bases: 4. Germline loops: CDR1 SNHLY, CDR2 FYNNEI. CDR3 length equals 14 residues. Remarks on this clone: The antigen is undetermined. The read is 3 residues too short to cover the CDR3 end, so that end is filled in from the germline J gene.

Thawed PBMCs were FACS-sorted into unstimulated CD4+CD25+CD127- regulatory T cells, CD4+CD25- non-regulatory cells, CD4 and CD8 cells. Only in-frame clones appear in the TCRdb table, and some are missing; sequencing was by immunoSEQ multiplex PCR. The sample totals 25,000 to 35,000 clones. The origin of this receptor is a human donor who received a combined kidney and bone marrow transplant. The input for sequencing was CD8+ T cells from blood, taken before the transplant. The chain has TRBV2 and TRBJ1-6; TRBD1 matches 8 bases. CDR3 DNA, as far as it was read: TGTGCCAGCAGTGGGACAGGGAGAGATTCACCC. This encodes CASSGTGRDSP. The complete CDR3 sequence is CASSGTGRDSPLHF.